This entry describes one T cell receptor (beta chain). What it recognizes is unknown. V lost 2 bases and J lost 1, with 8 bases in between. CDR3 size: 15 residues. CDR1 and CDR2 (germline): SNHLY, FYNNEI. This entry comes from a study of Tregs in tolerant kidney transplant recipients. Study results and caveats: The most relevant donor-specific Treg TCRbeta repertoire apparently came from expansion with activated donor B cells. Biological reproducibility was not directly addressed, but technical replication error appeared minimal. Tolerant patients' donor-specific Tregs expanded beyond overall Tregs, suggesting antigen-driven growth.

Repertoires were generated with immunoSEQ multiplex PCR, while TCRdb's copy carries only in-frame clones and drops some. This table has over 60,000 clones, roughly 89% appearing once. The origin of this receptor is a human donor who received a combined kidney and bone marrow transplant. The sequenced sample was CD4+ T cells from blood, obtained before the transplant. This sequence joins TRBV2 and TRBJ2-2; TRBD1 might be the D (5 bases). CDR3 loop: CASSEQGWNTGELFF. DNA for the CDR3: TGTGCCAGCAGTGAACAGGGATGGAACACCGGGGAGCTGTTTTTT. Filled out from reference TRBV2 and TRBJ2-2, the complete variable domain reads EPEVTQTPSHQVTQMGQEVILRCVPISNHLYFYWYRQILGQKVEFLVSFYNNEISEKSEIFDDQFSVERPDGSNFTLKIRSTKLEDSAMYFCASSEQGWNTGELFFGEGSRLTVL.